A selection of T cell receptor beta chains follows, all from one sample in a study of cytotoxic CD8 clonotypes in ibrutinib-treated CLL. The repertoire was sequenced with immunoSEQ multiplex PCR; TCRdb's copy has only in-frame clones and lacks some. Of just over 45,000 clones in the sample, less than 70% were seen once. Sequences were derived from PBMCs, sampled after 12 months of ibrutinib treatment. These receptors all come from a human donor with chronic lymphocytic leukemia. Both conserved end residues are part of each CDR3. D genes are given only for firm matches. A clone size is listed for some rows: how often the clone was seen (once, few, many), or a class if it is expanded.

d_call j_call clone_size v_call cdr3_aa cdr3_nt
- TRBJ1-2 - TRBV14 CASSQTLNYGYTF TGTGCCAGCAGCCAAACGCTTAACTATGGCTACACCTTC
- TRBJ1-5 few TRBV27 CASSLSRASNQPQHF TGTGCCAGCAGTTTATCCAGGGCCAGCAATCAGCCCCAGCATTTT
TRBD1 TRBJ2-7 - TRBV11-2 CASSFIPGQGSYEQYF TGTGCCAGCAGCTTTATCCCGGGACAGGGATCCTACGAGCAGTACTTC
- TRBJ2-7 once TRBV14 CASSPYGPREQYF TGTGCCAGCAGTCCCTACGGGCCGAGGGAGCAGTACTTC
TRBD2 TRBJ2-1 once TRBV6-6 CASSYSVAGGYNEQFF TGTGCCAGCAGTTACTCGGTAGCGGGGGGATACAATGAGCAGTTCTTC
TRBD1 TRBJ1-4 - TRBV9 CASSPWTGGGEKLFF TGTGCCAGCAGCCCCTGGACAGGGGGGGGTGAAAAACTGTTTTTT
TRBD1 TRBJ2-5 once TRBV7-9 CASSLPTGAVETQYF TGTGCCAGCAGCTTACCGACAGGGGCTGTCGAGACCCAGTACTTC
- TRBJ1-1 - TRBV18 CASSRLQTRGTEAFF TGTGCCAGCTCACGTCTCCAAACCCGGGGGACTGAAGCTTTCTTT
- TRBJ1-2 few TRBV19 CASMQGSGYTF TGTGCCAGTATGCAGGGGTCTGGCTACACCTTC
TRBD1 TRBJ1-1 - TRBV14 CASSQHRGSDTEAFF TGTGCCAGCAGCCAACACAGGGGAAGCGACACTGAAGCTTTCTTT
TRBD1 TRBJ1-6 - TRBV7-3 CASSSSTGTGSPLHF TGTGCCAGCAGCTCATCGACAGGGACGGGTTCACCCCTCCACTTT
TRBD1 TRBJ1-4 few TRBV5-6 CASSATQGAYEKLFF TGTGCCAGCAGCGCCACACAGGGGGCCTATGAAAAACTGTTTTTT
- TRBJ1-1 once TRBV9 CASSRNSKMNTEAFF TGTGCCAGCAGCAGAAACAGCAAAATGAACACTGAAGCTTTCTTT
- TRBJ2-4 - TRBV7-9 CASSPESGIQYF TGTGCCAGCAGCCCCGAGTCGGGCATTCAGTACTTC
- TRBJ2-7 - TRBV7-9 CASSLEFGDEQYF TGTGCCAGCAGCTTAGAGTTTGGGGACGAGCAGTACTTC
- TRBJ2-7 - TRBV7-2 CASSLEYEQYF TGTGCCAGCAGCTTAGAATACGAGCAGTACTTC
- TRBJ1-1 - TRBV7-9 CASSQMEINTEAFF TGTGCCAGCAGCCAAATGGAAATCAACACTGAAGCTTTCTTT
- TRBJ1-6 once TRBV9 CASSVGSSPLHF TGTGCCAGCAGCGTGGGAAGTTCACCCCTCCACTTT
- TRBJ2-1 - TRBV18 CASSSLGAGSYNEQFF TGTGCCAGCTCATCGCTGGGGGCCGGCTCCTACAATGAGCAGTTCTTC
- TRBJ2-2 - TRBV5-1 CASNAARTKTGELFF TGCGCCAGCAATGCGGCCCGAACGAAAACCGGGGAGCTGTTTTTT